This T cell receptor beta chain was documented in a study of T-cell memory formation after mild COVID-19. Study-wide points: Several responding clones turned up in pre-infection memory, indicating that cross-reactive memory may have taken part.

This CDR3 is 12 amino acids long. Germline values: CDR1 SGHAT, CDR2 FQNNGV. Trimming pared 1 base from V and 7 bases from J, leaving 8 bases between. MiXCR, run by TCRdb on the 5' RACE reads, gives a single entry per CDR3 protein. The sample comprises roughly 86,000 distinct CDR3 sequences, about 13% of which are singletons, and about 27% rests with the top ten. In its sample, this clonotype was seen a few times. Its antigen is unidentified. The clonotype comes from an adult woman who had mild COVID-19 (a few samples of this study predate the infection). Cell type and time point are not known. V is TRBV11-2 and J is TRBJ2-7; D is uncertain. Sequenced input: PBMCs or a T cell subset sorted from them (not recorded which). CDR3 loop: CASSLVRTEQYF. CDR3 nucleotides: TGTGCCAGCAGCTTAGTTCGCACGGAGCAGTACTTC.